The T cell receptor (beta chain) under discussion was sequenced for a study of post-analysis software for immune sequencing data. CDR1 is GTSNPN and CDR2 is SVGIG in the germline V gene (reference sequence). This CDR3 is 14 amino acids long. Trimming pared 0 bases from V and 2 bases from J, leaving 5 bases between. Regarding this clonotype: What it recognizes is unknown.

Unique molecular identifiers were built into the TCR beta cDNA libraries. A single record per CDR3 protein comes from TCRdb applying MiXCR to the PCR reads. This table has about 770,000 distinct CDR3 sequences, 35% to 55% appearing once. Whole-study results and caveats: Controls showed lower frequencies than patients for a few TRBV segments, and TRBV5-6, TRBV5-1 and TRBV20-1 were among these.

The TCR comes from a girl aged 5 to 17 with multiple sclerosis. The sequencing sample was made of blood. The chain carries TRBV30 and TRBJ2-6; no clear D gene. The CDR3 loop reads CAWSVQTGANVLTF. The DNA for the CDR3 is TGTGCCTGGAGTGTCCAGACTGGGGCCAACGTCCTGACTTTC.